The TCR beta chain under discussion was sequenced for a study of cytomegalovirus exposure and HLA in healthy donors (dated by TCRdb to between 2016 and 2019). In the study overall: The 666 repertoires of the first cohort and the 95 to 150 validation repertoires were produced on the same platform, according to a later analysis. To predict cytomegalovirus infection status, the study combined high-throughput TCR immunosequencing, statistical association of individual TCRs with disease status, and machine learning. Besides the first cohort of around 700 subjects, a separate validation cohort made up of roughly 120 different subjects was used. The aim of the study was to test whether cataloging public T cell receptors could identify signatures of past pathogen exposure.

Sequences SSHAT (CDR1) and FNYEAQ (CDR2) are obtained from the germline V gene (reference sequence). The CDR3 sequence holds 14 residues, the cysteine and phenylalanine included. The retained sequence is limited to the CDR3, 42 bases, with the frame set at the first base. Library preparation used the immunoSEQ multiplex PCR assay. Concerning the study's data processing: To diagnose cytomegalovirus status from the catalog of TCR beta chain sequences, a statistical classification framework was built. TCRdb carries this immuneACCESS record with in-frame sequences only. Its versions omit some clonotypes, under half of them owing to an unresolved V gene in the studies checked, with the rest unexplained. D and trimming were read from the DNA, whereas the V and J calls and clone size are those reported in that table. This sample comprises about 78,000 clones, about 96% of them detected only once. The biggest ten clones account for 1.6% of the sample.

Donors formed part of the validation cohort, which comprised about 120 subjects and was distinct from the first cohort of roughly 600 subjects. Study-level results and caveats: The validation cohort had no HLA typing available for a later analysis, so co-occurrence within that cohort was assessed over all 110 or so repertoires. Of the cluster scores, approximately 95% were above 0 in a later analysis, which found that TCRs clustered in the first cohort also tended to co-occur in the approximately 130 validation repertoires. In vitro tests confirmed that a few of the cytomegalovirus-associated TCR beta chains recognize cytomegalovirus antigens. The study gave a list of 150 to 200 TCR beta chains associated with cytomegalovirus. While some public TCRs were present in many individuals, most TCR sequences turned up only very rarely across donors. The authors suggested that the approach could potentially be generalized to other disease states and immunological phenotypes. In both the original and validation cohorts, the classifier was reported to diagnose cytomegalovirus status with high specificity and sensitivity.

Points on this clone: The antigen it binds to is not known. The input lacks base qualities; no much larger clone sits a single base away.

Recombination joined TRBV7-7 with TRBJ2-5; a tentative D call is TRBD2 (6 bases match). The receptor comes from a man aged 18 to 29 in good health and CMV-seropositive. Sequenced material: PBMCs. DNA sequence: TGTGCTAGCGCTAGCGCGTTCCCTCAAGAGACCCAGTACTTC. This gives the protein CASASAFPQETQYF.